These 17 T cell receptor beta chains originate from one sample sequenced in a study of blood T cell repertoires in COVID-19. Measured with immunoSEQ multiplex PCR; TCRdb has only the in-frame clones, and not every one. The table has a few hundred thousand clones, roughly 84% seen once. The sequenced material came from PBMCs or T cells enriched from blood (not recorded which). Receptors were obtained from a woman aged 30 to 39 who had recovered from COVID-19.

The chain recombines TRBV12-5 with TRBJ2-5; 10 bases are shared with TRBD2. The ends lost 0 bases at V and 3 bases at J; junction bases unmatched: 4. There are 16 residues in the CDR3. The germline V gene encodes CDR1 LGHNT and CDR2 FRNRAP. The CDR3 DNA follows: TGTGCTAGTGGTTTGGTCGGGACTAGCGACAAAGAGACCCAGTACTTC. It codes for CASGLVGTSDKETQYF. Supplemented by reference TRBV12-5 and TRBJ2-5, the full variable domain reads DARVTQTPRHKVTEMGQEVTMRCQPILGHNTVFWYRQTMMQGLELLAYFRNRAPLDDSGMPKDRFSAEMPDATLATLKIQPSEPRDSAVYFCASGLVGTSDKETQYFGPGTRLLVL.

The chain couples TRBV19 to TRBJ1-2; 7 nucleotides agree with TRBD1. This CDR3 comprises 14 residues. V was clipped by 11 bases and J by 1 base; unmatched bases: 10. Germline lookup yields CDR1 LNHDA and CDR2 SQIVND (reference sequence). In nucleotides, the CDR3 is TGTGCCGCGTCCGGGACAGCCTATAACTATGGCTACACCTTC. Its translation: CAASGTAYNYGYTF.

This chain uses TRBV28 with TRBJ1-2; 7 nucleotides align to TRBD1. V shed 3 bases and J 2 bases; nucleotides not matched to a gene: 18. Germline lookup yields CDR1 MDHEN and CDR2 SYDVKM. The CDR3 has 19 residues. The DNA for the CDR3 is TGTGCCAGCAGTTTTAGCTCGGGCAATCCCGGGACAGAGAACTATGGCTACACCTTC. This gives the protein CASSFSSGNPGTENYGYTF.

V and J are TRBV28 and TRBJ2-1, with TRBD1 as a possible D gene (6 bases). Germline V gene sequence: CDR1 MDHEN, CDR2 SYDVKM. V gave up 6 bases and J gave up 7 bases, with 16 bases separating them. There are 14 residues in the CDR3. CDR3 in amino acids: CASSAHTGSNEQFF. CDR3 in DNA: TGTGCCAGCAGCGCACATACAGGGAGTAATGAGCAGTTCTTC.

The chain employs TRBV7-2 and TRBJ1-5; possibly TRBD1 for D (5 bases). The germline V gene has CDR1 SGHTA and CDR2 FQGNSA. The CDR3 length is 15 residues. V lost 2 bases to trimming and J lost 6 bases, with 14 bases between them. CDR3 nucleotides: TGTGCCAGCAGCTTAAGTGGGGGGAATGGTCAGCCCCAGCATTTT. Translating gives CASSLSGGNGQPQHF.

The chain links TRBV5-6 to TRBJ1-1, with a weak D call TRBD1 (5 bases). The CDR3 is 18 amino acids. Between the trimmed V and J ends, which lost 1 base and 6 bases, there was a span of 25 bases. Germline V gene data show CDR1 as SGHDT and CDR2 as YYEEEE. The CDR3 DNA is TGTGCCAGCAGCTTGTTGGCAGGGTCCTCCTTCCTTGGCGCTGAAGCTTTCTTT. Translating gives CASSLLAGSSFLGAEAFF. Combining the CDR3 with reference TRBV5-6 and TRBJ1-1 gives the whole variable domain DAGVTQSPTHLIKTRGQQVTLRCSPKSGHDTVSWYQQALGQGPQFIFQYYEEEERQRGNFPDRFSGHQFPNYSSELNVNALLLGDSALYLCASSLLAGSSFLGAEAFFGQGTRLTVV.

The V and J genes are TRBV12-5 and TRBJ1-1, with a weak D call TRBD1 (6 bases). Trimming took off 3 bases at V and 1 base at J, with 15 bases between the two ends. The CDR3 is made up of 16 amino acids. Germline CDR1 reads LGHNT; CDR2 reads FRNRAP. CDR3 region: CASGFMPPGQNTEAFF. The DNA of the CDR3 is TGTGCTAGTGGTTTCATGCCGCCGGGACAGAACACTGAAGCTTTCTTT.

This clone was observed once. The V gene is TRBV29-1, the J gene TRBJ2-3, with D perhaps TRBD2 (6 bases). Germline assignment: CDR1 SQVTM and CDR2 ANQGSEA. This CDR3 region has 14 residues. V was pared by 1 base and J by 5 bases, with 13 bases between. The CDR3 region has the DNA TGCAGCGTTGAAGCGGGTAGCGGAGGAGATACGCAGTATTTT. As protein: CSVEAGSGGDTQYF.

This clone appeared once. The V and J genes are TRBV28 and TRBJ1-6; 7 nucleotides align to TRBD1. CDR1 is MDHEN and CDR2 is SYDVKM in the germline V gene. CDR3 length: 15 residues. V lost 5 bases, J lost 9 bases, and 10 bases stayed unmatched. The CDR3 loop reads CASSATTGRGSPLHF. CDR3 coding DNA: TGTGCCAGCAGTGCCACGACAGGGAGAGGTTCACCCCTCCACTTT.

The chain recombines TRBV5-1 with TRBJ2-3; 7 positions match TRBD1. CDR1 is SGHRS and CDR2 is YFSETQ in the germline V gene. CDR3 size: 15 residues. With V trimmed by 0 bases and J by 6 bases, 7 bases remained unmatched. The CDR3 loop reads CASSLGQGGRDTQYF. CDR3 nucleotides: TGCGCCAGCAGCTTGGGACAGGGTGGAAGGGATACGCAGTATTTT. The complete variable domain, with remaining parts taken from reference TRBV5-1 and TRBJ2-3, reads KAGVTQTPRYLIKTRGQQVTLSCSPISGHRSVSWYQQTPGQGLQFLFEYFSETQRNKGNFPGRFSGRQFSNSRSEMNVSTLELGDSALYLCASSLGQGGRDTQYFGPGTRLTVL.

Here the CDR3 reads CASSEAGLAGDNEQFF. CDR3 nucleotides: TGTGCCAGCAGTGAAGCCGGACTAGCGGGAGACAATGAGCAGTTCTTC. V is TRBV2 and J is TRBJ2-1; 13 positions agree with TRBD2. This CDR3 is built from 16 residues. CDR1 SNHLY and CDR2 FYNNEI come from the germline V gene. V dropped 0 bases and J dropped 5; count of bases not matched to a gene: 1.

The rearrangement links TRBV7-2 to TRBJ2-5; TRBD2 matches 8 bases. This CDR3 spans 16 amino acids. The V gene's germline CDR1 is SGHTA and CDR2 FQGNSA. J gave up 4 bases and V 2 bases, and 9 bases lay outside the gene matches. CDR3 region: CASSLRSGRGSETQYF. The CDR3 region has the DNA TGTGCCAGCAGCTTAAGAAGCGGGAGAGGTTCAGAGACCCAGTACTTC.

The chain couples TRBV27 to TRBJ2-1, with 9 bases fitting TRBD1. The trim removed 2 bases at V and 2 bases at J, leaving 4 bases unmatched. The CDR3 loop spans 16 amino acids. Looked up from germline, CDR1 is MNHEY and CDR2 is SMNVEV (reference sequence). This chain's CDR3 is CASSLIGTGTYNEQFF. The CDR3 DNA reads TGTGCCAGCAGTTTAATCGGGACAGGGACCTACAATGAGCAGTTCTTC.

This CDR3 reads CARSPVWTDEKLFF. As DNA, the CDR3 is TGTGCCAGAAGCCCCGTTTGGACAGATGAAAAACTGTTTTTT. The chain has TRBV5-3 and TRBJ1-4; tentative D call: TRBD1 (6 bases). TRBV5-3 is placed among ORFs of uncertain function. Deletions cut 4 bases from V and 6 bases from J, with 13 bases between. The CDR3 is 14 residues long.

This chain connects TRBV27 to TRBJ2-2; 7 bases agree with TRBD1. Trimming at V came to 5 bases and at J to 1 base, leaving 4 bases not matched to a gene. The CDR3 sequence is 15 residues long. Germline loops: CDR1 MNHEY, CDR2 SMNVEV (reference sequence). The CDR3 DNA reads TGTGCCAGCAGTCCACGGACAGGGAACACCGGGGAGCTGTTTTTT. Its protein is CASSPRTGNTGELFF.

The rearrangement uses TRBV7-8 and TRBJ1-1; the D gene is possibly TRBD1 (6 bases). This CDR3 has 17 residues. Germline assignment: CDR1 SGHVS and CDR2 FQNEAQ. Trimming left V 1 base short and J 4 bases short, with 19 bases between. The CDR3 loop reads CASSLVSGAQGSTEAFF. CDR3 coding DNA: TGTGCCAGCAGCTTAGTCTCAGGGGCGCAGGGCAGCACTGAAGCTTTCTTT. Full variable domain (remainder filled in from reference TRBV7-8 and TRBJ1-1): GAGVSQSPRYKVAKRGQDVALRCDPISGHVSLFWYQQALGQGPEFLTYFQNEAQLDKSGLPSDRFFAERPEGSVSTLKIQRTQQEDSAVYLCASSLVSGAQGSTEAFFGQGTRLTVV.

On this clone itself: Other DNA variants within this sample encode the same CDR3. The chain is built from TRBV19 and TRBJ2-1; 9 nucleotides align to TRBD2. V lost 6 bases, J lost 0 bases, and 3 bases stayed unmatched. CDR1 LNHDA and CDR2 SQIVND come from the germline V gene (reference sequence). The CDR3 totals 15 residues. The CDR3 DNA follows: TGTGCCAGTAGGATTAGCGGGAGCTCCTACAATGAGCAGTTCTTC. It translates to CASRISGSSYNEQFF.